The rows below give T cell receptor beta chains drawn from one sample of a study of T cells in Graves' hyperthyroidism and ophthalmopathy. Each CDR3 protein gets one entry after TCRdb re-called the multiplex PCR reads with MiXCR. This sample has about 640,000 distinct CDR3 sequences, with about a fifth found just once. Sequenced input: blood. These receptors originate from a man aged 25 to 45 with Graves' ophthalmopathy. CDR3s include the opening cysteine and the closing phenylalanine or tryptophan. D genes are given only for firm matches. The listing skips clone size in some rows; elsewhere it reads once, few, many or a size class.

V	size	D	J	DNA	CDR3
TRBV7-2	many	TRBD1	TRBJ2-5	TGTGCCAGCAGCTTCGGACAGGGATTGGAGACCCAGTACTTC	CASSFGQGLETQYF
TRBV28	few	TRBD2	TRBJ2-7	TGTGCCAGCAGTTTAGCCGGGACTAGAAAAGGCGAGCAGTACTTC	CASSLAGTRKGEQYF
TRBV5-5	-	TRBD2	TRBJ2-5	TGTGCCAGCAGGCAGACTAGCGTCCAAGAGACCCAGTACTTC	CASRQTSVQETQYF
TRBV10-3	-	TRBD1	TRBJ2-2	TGTGCCATCAGTGGGAGACAGGGAAGAGGCACCGGGGAGCTGTTTTTT	CAISGRQGRGTGELFF
TRBV6-2/TRBV6-3	-	TRBD2	TRBJ2-5	TGTGCCAGCAGTTTTCGGACTAGCGGGAGCGTAGAGACCCAGTACTTC	CASSFRTSGSVETQYF
TRBV20-1	few	-	TRBJ1-1	TGCAGTGCCTATCCCTCTGGAAACACTGAAGCTTTCTTT	CSAYPSGNTEAFF
TRBV7-3	few	-	TRBJ2-1	TGTGCCAGCAGCTCCACTCGGGAAATGGAACAGTTCTTC	CASSSTREMEQFF
TRBV12-3/TRBV12-4	-	-	TRBJ2-2	TGTGCCAGCAAGGAATCGGGTTTCGCCGGGGAGCTGTTTTTT	CASKESGFAGELFF
TRBV28	-	-	TRBJ1-2	TGTGCCAGCACCCGTATCTCTTCTAACTATGGCTACACCTTC	CASTRISSNYGYTF
TRBV5-1	-	-	TRBJ2-7	TGCGCCAGCAGCTTAATTGGCGACAACGAGCAGTACTTC	CASSLIGDNEQYF
TRBV28	many	-	TRBJ1-1	TGTGCCAGCAGTTTACTCTCTGAAGCTTTCTTT	CASSLLSEAFF
TRBV12-3/TRBV12-4	many	TRBD1	TRBJ1-5	TGTGCCAGCAGTTTAATTGGGACAGTAAGCAATCAGCCCCAGCATTTT	CASSLIGTVSNQPQHF
TRBV7-2	-	TRBD2	TRBJ2-3	TGTGCCAGCAGCTTACTTTTACCTGGGGGAAGGGGACTAGCGGGAGATACGCAGTATTTT	CASSLLLPGGRGLAGDTQYF
TRBV6-2/TRBV6-3	-	TRBD2	TRBJ2-1	TGTGCCAGCAGTTATGCCCGGATTAGCGGGACGAGTGAGCAGTTCTTC	CASSYARISGTSEQFF
TRBV11-2	few	TRBD2	TRBJ2-7	TGTGCCAGCAGCTTAACGGCTAGCGGGAGGAGGGAGCAGTACTTC	CASSLTASGRREQYF
TRBV29-1	-	TRBD1	TRBJ2-7	TGCAGCATCCGGGACAGGGAAACCTACGAGCAGTACTTC	CSIRDRETYEQYF
TRBV12-3/TRBV12-4	-	-	TRBJ2-2	TGTGCCAGCAGTTTGGCTGCCGGGCCCGGCACCGGGGAGCTGTTTTTT	CASSLAAGPGTGELFF
TRBV19	-	TRBD1	TRBJ1-6	TGTGCCAGTAGTACGACAGGGATGAGTAATTCACCCCTCCACTTT	CASSTTGMSNSPLHF
TRBV4-1	-	-	TRBJ2-7	TGCGCCAGCAGCCAAGATTGGGGGGACCATCTCGAGCAGTACTTC	CASSQDWGDHLEQYF
TRBV12-3/TRBV12-4	once	TRBD1	TRBJ1-2	TGTGCCAGCAGGTCCAGGGGGGGCTACACCTTC	CASRSRGGYTF
TRBV27	many	-	TRBJ2-1	TGTGCCAGCAGTTTTAGCTCCTACAATGAGCAGTTCTTC	CASSFSSYNEQFF
TRBV5-1	many	TRBD2	TRBJ2-2	TGCGCCAGCAGCGGGCGGGAGGTCGGCACCGGGGAGCTGTTTTTT	CASSGREVGTGELFF
TRBV7-2	many	-	TRBJ2-5	TGTGCCAGCAGTCTAATGGAAGGAGAGACCCAGTACTTC	CASSLMEGETQYF
TRBV13	-	-	TRBJ1-1	TGTGCCAGCAGTCGGGCACGGGGCAGGGTGAACACTGAAGCTTTCTTT	CASSRARGRVNTEAFF
TRBV10-3	-	-	TRBJ2-7	TGTGCCATCGGCGTGCGGCTGAACGGCGACGAGCAGTACTTC	CAIGVRLNGDEQYF
TRBV5-4	-	-	TRBJ2-7	TGTGCCAGCAGCTTGGACAGGATGTACGAGCAGTACTTC	CASSLDRMYEQYF
TRBV6-1	-	TRBD2	TRBJ2-1	TGTGCCAGCAGTGAGGGGACTAGCGGGATACTCCGGCAAAACAATGAGCAGTTCTTC	CASSEGTSGILRQNNEQFF
TRBV7-9	once	TRBD1	TRBJ2-5	TGTGCCAGCAGCTTAGCAGGACAGGACCGGACCCAGTACTTC	CASSLAGQDRTQYF
TRBV5-1	-	TRBD2	TRBJ2-6	TGCGCCAGCAGCTGGGGGACTAGCGGGACTGGGGCCAACGTCCTGACTTTC	CASSWGTSGTGANVLTF
TRBV18	many	TRBD1	TRBJ1-1	TGTGCCAGCTCACCGACAGGGGTGGCTGAAGCTTTCTTT	CASSPTGVAEAFF
TRBV5-1	many	TRBD1	TRBJ2-3	TGCGCCAGCAGTGGACAGGGAAGTATAGATACGCAGTATTTT	CASSGQGSIDTQYF
TRBV24-1	-	TRBD1	TRBJ2-3	TGTGCCACCAGTGATCCGGGGACAGCCACAGATACGCAGTATTTT	CATSDPGTATDTQYF
TRBV2	-	TRBD1	TRBJ2-7	TGTGCCAGCAGTTCACAGGGGGCGGGCTTACCCTACGAGCAGTACTTC	CASSSQGAGLPYEQYF
TRBV5-4	-	-	TRBJ2-7	TGTGCCAGCAGTTTCCGAAGCGGGTTCTCCTACGAGCAGTACTTC	CASSFRSGFSYEQYF
TRBV7-9	-	-	TRBJ2-7	TGTGCCAGCAGCTCTCCTGAGGGGTCCTACGAGCAGTACTTC	CASSSPEGSYEQYF
TRBV30	few	-	TRBJ2-7	TGTGCCTGGAAGGACGGGAGTATCTACGAGCAGTACTTC	CAWKDGSIYEQYF
TRBV7-3	-	-	TRBJ2-1	TGTGCCAGCAGCCGGGGGTTTGGGGATGAGCAGTTCTTC	CASSRGFGDEQFF